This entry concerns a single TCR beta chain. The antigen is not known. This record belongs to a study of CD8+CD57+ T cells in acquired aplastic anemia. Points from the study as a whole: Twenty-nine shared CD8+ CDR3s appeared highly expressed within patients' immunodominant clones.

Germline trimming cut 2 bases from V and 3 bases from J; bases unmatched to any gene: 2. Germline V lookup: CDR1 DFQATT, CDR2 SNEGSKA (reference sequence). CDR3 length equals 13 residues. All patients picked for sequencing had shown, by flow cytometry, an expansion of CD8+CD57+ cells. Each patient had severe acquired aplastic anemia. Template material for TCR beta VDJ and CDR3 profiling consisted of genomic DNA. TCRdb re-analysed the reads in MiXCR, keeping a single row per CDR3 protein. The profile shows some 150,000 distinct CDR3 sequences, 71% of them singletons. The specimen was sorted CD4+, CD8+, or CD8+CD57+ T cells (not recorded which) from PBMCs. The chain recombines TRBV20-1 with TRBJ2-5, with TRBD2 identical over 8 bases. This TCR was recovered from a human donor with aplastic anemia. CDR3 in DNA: TGCAGTGCTAGAATAGCGGGAAAAGAGACCCAGTACTTC. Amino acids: CSARIAGKETQYF.